Described below is a single T cell receptor (beta chain) sequence and its context. Its antigen is undetermined. This sample stems from a study of cytomegalovirus exposure and HLA in healthy donors. Findings of the study overall: It was confirmed in vitro that a few of the CMV-associated chains were specific for CMV antigens.

Trimming pared 3 bases from V and 5 bases from J, leaving 5 bases between. Per the germline V gene, CDR1 is SGHAT and CDR2 is FQNNGV. The CDR3 totals 11 residues. The table came from immunoSEQ multiplex PCR; TCRdb's copy has only in-frame clones and leaves some out. Of 100,000 to 150,000 clones listed, under 90% were seen once; the top ten hold 3% to 3.5%. The specimen was PBMCs. The source is a young man in good health and CMV-seronegative. The V and J genes are TRBV11-2 and TRBJ2-7; D is unclear. The CDR3 here is CASSFPNEQYF. Here the CDR3 DNA reads TGTGCCAGCAGCTTCCCCAACGAGCAGTACTTC.